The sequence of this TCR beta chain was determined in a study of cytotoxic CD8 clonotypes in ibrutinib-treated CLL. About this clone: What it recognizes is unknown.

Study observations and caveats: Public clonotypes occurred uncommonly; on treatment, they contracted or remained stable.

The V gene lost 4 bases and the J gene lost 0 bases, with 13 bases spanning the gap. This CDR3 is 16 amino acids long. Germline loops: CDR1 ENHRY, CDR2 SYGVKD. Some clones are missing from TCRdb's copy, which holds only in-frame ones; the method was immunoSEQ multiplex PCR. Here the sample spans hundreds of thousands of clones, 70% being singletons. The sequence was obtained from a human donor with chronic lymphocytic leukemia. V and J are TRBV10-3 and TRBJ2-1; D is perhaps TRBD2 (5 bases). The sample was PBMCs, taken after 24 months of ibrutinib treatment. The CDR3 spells CAISAAAADSYNEQFF. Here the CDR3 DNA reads TGTGCCATCAGTGCGGCAGCGGCCGACTCCTACAATGAGCAGTTCTTC.